The 22 T cell receptor beta chains below were found in one sample sequenced in a study of T-cell reconstitution after alpha-beta-depleted transplantation in children. Unique molecular identifiers were used in preparing the TCRbeta library. MiXCR was run by TCRdb on the PCR reads, yielding one entry per CDR3 protein. This table has about 980,000 distinct CDR3 sequences, about 29% appearing once. The source material was PBMCs, mostly from graft donor cells, sampled 360 days after TCRalphabeta/CD19-depleted stem cell transplant. The receptors originated from a boy under three years old who had a stem cell transplant for SCID, so the T cells may come from the graft donor.

This clonotype was observed a handful of times. The chain couples TRBV7-9 to TRBJ2-2; D uncertain. Germline CDR1 and CDR2: SEHNR and FQNEAQ (reference sequence). The CDR3 extends over 14 amino acids. V was shortened by 7 bases and J by 4 bases, with 13 bases between the two germline ends. The CDR3 loop reads CASTETLGTGELFF. DNA of the CDR3: TGTGCCAGCACCGAAACACTGGGCACCGGGGAGCTGTTTTTT.

The chain employs TRBV20-1 and TRBJ2-7; D ambiguous. The CDR3 contains 14 residues. Trimming cost V 6 bases and J 2 bases, with 17 bases left between them. In germline, CDR1 is DFQATT, CDR2 SNEGSKA (reference sequence). The CDR3 bases are TGCAGTGCCCGCCCCCGGGTTCCGACCTACGAGCAGTACTTC. Translated, it gives CSARPRVPTYEQYF.

V usage is TRBV5-1 and J usage is TRBJ2-7; maybe TRBD1 (5 bases). V lost 0 bases to trimming and J lost 3 bases, with 10 bases between them. The length of the CDR3 is 14 residues. Germline lookup yields CDR1 SGHRS and CDR2 YFSETQ. In nucleotides, the CDR3 is TGCGCCAGCAGCTTGGTGCTCCAGGGCTACGAGCAGTACTTC. Translated: CASSLVLQGYEQYF.

Only a few counts were recorded for this clonotype. The chain links TRBV20-1 to TRBJ2-7; 8 nucleotides line up with TRBD1. Germline V gene data show CDR1 as DFQATT and CDR2 as SNEGSKA (reference sequence). V was pared by 2 bases and J by 2 bases, with 5 bases of the junction left unmatched. This CDR3 contains 14 residues. The CDR3 region is CSARRQGSPYEQYF. In DNA, the CDR3 is TGCAGTGCTAGAAGACAGGGGAGCCCCTACGAGCAGTACTTC.

The chain combines TRBV6-2 or TRBV6-3 with TRBJ2-5; TRBD1 might be the D (6 bases). Germline CDR1 is MNHEY and CDR2 is SVGEGT. V lost 6 bases to trimming and J lost 2 bases, with 16 bases between them. This CDR3 comprises 15 residues. The CDR3 spells CASSPTGTRQETQYF. DNA for the CDR3: TGTGCCAGCAGCCCGACCGGGACAAGACAAGAGACCCAGTACTTC.

CDR3 sequence: CATSRDRGRGNSPLHF. Written as DNA, the CDR3 is TGTGCCACCAGCAGAGATCGGGGCAGGGGTAATTCACCCCTCCACTTT. The chain combines TRBV15 with TRBJ1-6; D might be TRBD1 (6 bases). V was pared by 0 bases and J by 6 bases, with 12 bases between. The germline CDR1 and CDR2 sequences are LNHNV and YYDKDF (reference sequence). The CDR3 sequence is 16 residues long.

This CDR3 is CATSDSRTSAGELFF. The CDR3 region has the DNA TGTGCCACCAGTGATTCGCGGACTTCGGCCGGGGAGCTGTTTTTT. The chain uses TRBV24-1 and TRBJ2-2, with D possibly being TRBD2 (5 bases). Trimming left V 2 bases short and J 6 bases short, with 12 bases between. Germline CDR1 reads KGHDR; CDR2 reads SFDVKD. The CDR3 is 15 residues long.

The chain carries TRBV20-1 and TRBJ2-3; D is possibly TRBD2 (6 bases). The V end lost 3 bases, the J end lost 2 bases, and 9 bases lay between the germline ends. The V gene's germline CDR1 is DFQATT and CDR2 SNEGSKA (reference sequence). This CDR3 spans 13 amino acids. The CDR3 bases are TGCAGTGCTAGTTGGGACTTCACAGATACGCAGTATTTT. Residues: CSASWDFTDTQYF.

This clonotype appeared a few times. This chain connects TRBV10-3 to TRBJ2-3; TRBD2 agrees at 10 bases. CDR1 ENHRY and CDR2 SYGVKD come from the germline V gene. Unmatched junction bases numbered 11, after V lost 4 bases and J lost 4 bases. The CDR3 length is 17 residues. As DNA, the CDR3 is TGTGCCATCAGTGGGTCCAGCGGGGGGGCGTTTTCAGATACGCAGTATTTT. This codes for CAISGSSGGAFSDTQYF.

The rearrangement links TRBV5-1 to TRBJ1-1; D gene uncertain. The V end lost 0 bases, the J end lost 5 bases, and 14 bases lay between the germline ends. CDR3 length: 15 residues. The germline gives CDR1 SGHRS, CDR2 YFSETQ. This CDR3 is CASSLEMGWRTEAFF. DNA of the CDR3: TGCGCCAGCAGCTTGGAGATGGGGTGGAGGACTGAAGCTTTCTTT.

This clonotype was seen a few times. The J gene is TRBJ1-6, the V gene TRBV4-2; 9 positions match TRBD1. The ends lost 3 bases at V and 8 bases at J; junction bases unmatched: 5. The CDR3 has 15 residues. CDR1 is LGHNA, CDR2 YNFKEQ, per germline. Here the CDR3 reads CASSHHRDRDSPLHF. The CDR3 DNA reads TGTGCCAGCAGCCATCACCGGGACAGGGATTCACCCCTCCACTTT.

This rearrangement joins TRBV12-3 or TRBV12-4 to TRBJ2-3; D is possibly TRBD1 or TRBD2 (5 bases each). The V end lost 6 bases, the J end lost 4 bases, and 14 bases lay between the germline ends. CDR3 length equals 14 residues. The CDR3 sequence: CASSPQRGADTQYF. The CDR3 DNA is TGTGCCAGCAGCCCCCAGAGGGGCGCAGATACGCAGTATTTT.

This clonotype was picked up a small number of times. The chain carries TRBV7-9 and TRBJ2-1; D is ambiguous. The V gene's germline CDR1 is SEHNR and CDR2 FQNEAQ (reference sequence). Trimming shortened V by 8 bases and J by 3 bases, and 11 bases separated the two germline ends. This CDR3 has 13 amino acids. In DNA, the CDR3 is TGTGCCAGCTCGGCAGTGAACTACAATGAGCAGTTCTTC. Translating it yields CASSAVNYNEQFF. The full variable domain, completed using reference TRBV7-9 and TRBJ2-1, is DTGVSQNPRHKITKRGQNVTFRCDPISEHNRLYWYRQTLGQGPEFLTYFQNEAQLEKSRLLSDRFSAERPKGSFSTLEIQRTEQGDSAMYLCASSAVNYNEQFFGPGTRLTVL.

The CDR3 sequence is CASQKPGQGLISEKLFF. The CDR3 DNA follows: TGTGCCAGCCAAAAACCGGGACAGGGGTTGATCAGTGAAAAACTGTTTTTT. This sequence joins TRBV6-1 and TRBJ1-4; 10 positions match TRBD1. V was pared by 8 bases and J by 7 bases, with 16 bases of the junction left unmatched. CDR1 is MNHNS and CDR2 is SASEGT in the germline V gene. This CDR3 region has 17 residues.

V usage is TRBV28 and J usage is TRBJ2-7; TRBD1 is a possible D gene (6 bases). Trimming left V 6 bases short and J 3 bases short, with 15 bases between. The CDR3 has 14 residues. The V gene's germline CDR1 is MDHEN and CDR2 SYDVKM. The CDR3 region has the DNA TGTGCCAGCAGACCCGACGACAGGCTCTACGAGCAGTACTTC. It specifies CASRPDDRLYEQYF.

This rearrangement joins TRBV19 to TRBJ2-7; 9 positions match TRBD2. This CDR3 has 14 amino acids. CDR1 and CDR2 (germline): LNHDA, SQIVND (reference sequence). Trimming at V came to 5 bases and at J to 7 bases, leaving 9 bases not matched to a gene. The CDR3 here is CASSRAGGLNEQYF. The CDR3 region has the DNA TGTGCCAGTAGTCGAGCGGGGGGCCTCAATGAGCAGTACTTC.

The chain uses TRBV24-1 and TRBJ2-1; 8 bases line up with TRBD1. This CDR3 contains 14 residues. Per germline, CDR1 KGHDR and CDR2 SFDVKD. V was clipped by 5 bases and J by 4 bases; unmatched bases: 3. As DNA, the CDR3 is TGTGCCACCAGTGCAGGACAGGGATACAATGAGCAGTTCTTC. As protein: CATSAGQGYNEQFF.

The J gene is TRBJ2-7, the V gene TRBV5-1; 8 bases match TRBD1. V trimming: 1 base; J trimming: 5 bases; junction bases outside the gene matches: 14. The CDR3 is made up of 17 amino acids. Germline values: CDR1 SGHRS, CDR2 YFSETQ. CDR3 DNA: TGCGCCAGCAGCTTGCTCCCAGAATCCGGACAGGGAAACGAGCAGTACTTC. Translation: CASSLLPESGQGNEQYF.

The CDR3 sequence: CASGTGVYNTGELFF. The CDR3 nucleotides read TGTGCCAGCGGGACAGGGGTCTACAACACCGGGGAGCTGTTTTTT. The chain carries TRBV3-1 and TRBJ2-2; 10 positions match TRBD1. V was pared by 8 bases and J by 2 bases, with 5 bases of the junction left unmatched. There are 15 residues in the CDR3. Germline V gene lookup returns CDR1 LGHDT and CDR2 YNNKEL (reference sequence).

This chain uses TRBV20-1 with TRBJ2-7; D is perhaps TRBD2 (5 bases). The CDR3 runs 15 residues. V lost 4 bases and J lost 1, with 17 bases in between. Germline V gives CDR1 DFQATT, CDR2 SNEGSKA (reference sequence). CDR3 nucleotides: TGCAGTGCTACCCCGGTGGAGGCCGATTCCTACGAGCAGTACTTC. Protein: CSATPVEADSYEQYF.

The chain links TRBV20-1 to TRBJ2-3; D remains ambiguous. Germline CDR1 and CDR2: DFQATT and SNEGSKA (reference sequence). The V and J ends lost 1 base and 1 base respectively, with 9 bases between them. The CDR3 is 14 residues long. The CDR3: CSARGIGGTDTQYF. The CDR3 DNA follows: TGCAGTGCTAGAGGAATTGGGGGCACAGATACGCAGTATTTT.

J is TRBJ2-7 and V is TRBV18; D may be TRBD2 (6 bases). Trimming took 8 bases from V and 2 from J, leaving 16 bases between them. From germline, CDR1 is KGHSH and CDR2 LQKENI. CDR3 length: 14 amino acids. The CDR3 DNA sequence: TGTGCCAGCAGCGACTCGGCGGGAACCTACGAGCAGTACTTC. This codes for CASSDSAGTYEQYF.